This TCR beta chain derives from a study of cytomegalovirus exposure and HLA in healthy donors. Study-level results: Later on, a genetic analysis was performed. It linked a missense variant in DCLRE1C with V- and J-gene trimming of TCR beta. Exclusion applied to some V segments, including TRBV6-2 and TRBV6-3, as they were indistinguishable. A later analysis found common viral pathogens apparently linked to several of the most significant clusters. When presence/absence was analysed, sequencing depth was taken to be roughly uniform across donors.

The CDR3 spans 16 residues. J lost 0 bases, V lost 4 bases, and 6 bases had no gene match. The V gene's germline CDR1 is SGHRS and CDR2 YFSETQ. Use of 60 Vbeta and 13 Jbeta primers characterized the PCR. Assay: immunoSEQ multiplex PCR; the TCRdb copy retains only in-frame clones and omits some. The table lists some 140,000 clones, approximately 77% of them singletons. Remarks on this clone: Its antigen is not known.

Sequencing was done on a sample of PBMCs. The receptor was derived from a man younger than 40 in good health and CMV-seronegative. The rearrangement uses TRBV5-1 and TRBJ1-4, with 7 bases lining up with TRBD1. This CDR3 is CASSRTGASTNEKLFF. In DNA, the CDR3 is TGCGCCAGCAGCAGAACAGGGGCGTCAACTAATGAAAAACTGTTTTTT.